This TCR beta chain was found in a study of memory CD8 T cells in hepatitis C reinfection. Sequencing used immunoSEQ multiplex PCR; TCRdb keeps in-frame clones, though not all of them. Of just over 45,000 clones in the sample, roughly 89% were seen once. The time point was: late/post reinfection, 12 to 24 weeks after detection. No in vitro expansion preceded TCR sequencing of the sorted cells. Donors were people who inject drugs in the Montreal HEPCO cohort. The CDR3 runs 16 residues. Unmatched junction bases numbered 7, after V lost 2 bases and J lost 6 bases. From germline, CDR1 is LGHNT and CDR2 FRNRAP.

The chain links TRBV12-5 to TRBJ2-1; 10 bases map to TRBD2. This sequence originates from a man younger than 35 with hepatitis C virus infection. What was sequenced was naive CD8+ T cells sorted from blood. CDR3 bases: TGTGCTAGTGGTTTGTCCCTAGCGGGAGAGGGCAATGAGCAGTTCTTC. Translation gives CASGLSLAGEGNEQFF.